There are a few counts of the clone carrying this T cell receptor (beta chain). This entry belongs to a study of control samples from healthy donors and cancer patients. The assay was immunoSEQ multiplex PCR, and TCRdb's table has in-frame clones only and misses some. The sample yields around 150,000 clones, roughly 89% seen once. The CDR3 contains 16 residues. The origin of this receptor is a man aged 30-40 years in good health. Sequenced input: blood. This chain links TRBV21-1 with TRBJ2-3; TRBD1, the table's D call, lacks a check against the DNA. TRBV21-1 is a pseudogene segment. The CDR3, as DNA: TGTGCCAGCAGCGGTAGGACAGGGGACGGCACAGATACGCAGTATTTT. Its protein product is CASSGRTGDGTDTQYF.